Each of the 19 T cell receptor beta chains below was sequenced from the same sample in a study of breast tumors, draining lymph nodes, adjacent tissues. Axillary draining lymph nodes of breast cancer patients supplied the node samples. TCRdb reprocessed the multiplex PCR reads with MiXCR, giving one entry per CDR3 protein. The repertoire holds around 130,000 distinct CDR3 sequences, with less than 25% as singletons. What was sequenced was axillary lymph node tissue. The source is a female donor with breast cancer. Some clones in this sample may be carry-over from other donors' samples.

This clonotype was found many times. J is TRBJ1-5 and V is TRBV19; the D gene is possibly TRBD1 (5 bases). Looked up from germline, CDR1 is LNHDA and CDR2 is SQIVND (reference sequence). This CDR3 is 13 amino acids long. V was clipped by 6 bases and J by 5 bases, with 11 bases between them. CDR3 residues: CASRDTRDQPQHF. The CDR3 nucleotides are TGTGCCAGTAGAGATACCAGGGATCAGCCCCAGCATTTT.

This clonotype was recorded many times. The chain employs TRBV9 and TRBJ2-7, with 7 nucleotides matching TRBD2. Germline V gene lookup returns CDR1 SGDLS and CDR2 YYNGEE. CDR3 size: 14 residues. V trimming: 0 bases; J trimming: 6 bases; junction bases outside the gene matches: 6. CDR3 loop: CASSVGGSNLEQYF. The CDR3 region has the DNA TGTGCCAGCAGCGTAGGCGGGAGTAATCTCGAGCAGTACTTC. Combining the CDR3 with reference TRBV9 and TRBJ2-7 gives the whole variable domain DSGVTQTPKHLITATGQRVTLRCSPRSGDLSVYWYQQSLDQGLQFLIQYYNGEERAKGNILERFSAQQFPDLHSELNLSSLELGDSALYFCASSVGGSNLEQYFGPGTRLTVT.

This clonotype was recorded at least ten times. The V call is TRBV12-3 or TRBV12-4, the J call TRBJ2-3, with D hard to call. The V end was cut by 7 bases, the J end by 2 bases, with 10 bases between. The length of the CDR3 is 13 residues. As DNA, the CDR3 is TGTGCCAGCAAGTACCGGGTCACAGATACGCAGTATTTT. Translated: CASKYRVTDTQYF.

Of note for this clonotype: With a much larger clone just one base away, this may be a read error. The J gene is TRBJ2-3, the V gene TRBV5-8, with a weak D call TRBD2 (6 bases). Germline assignment: CDR1 SGHTS and CDR2 YDEGEE. Trimming left V 5 bases short and J 2 bases short, with 21 bases between. The CDR3 extends over 17 amino acids. CDR3 nucleotides: TGTGCCAGCAGTCCCCCCGGGACTGGCGACTACACAGATACGCAGTATTTT. Residues: CASSPPGTGDYTDTQYF. Using reference TRBV5-8 and TRBJ2-3 for the parts outside the CDR3, the full variable domain is EAGVTQSPTHLIKTRGQQATLRCSPISGHTSVYWYQQALGLGLQFLLWYDEGEERNRGNFPPRFSGRQFPNYSSELNVNALELEDSALYLCASSPPGTGDYTDTQYFGPGTRLTVL.

This clonotype has only one observation. This clone may be a read error of a much larger clone one base away. The V and J genes are TRBV7-8 and TRBJ1-4; D is unclear. The CDR3 spans 14 residues. The germline CDR1 and CDR2 sequences are SGHVS and FQNEAQ. The DNA of the CDR3 is TGTGCCAGCAGCTTATGGGCAGGAAATGAAAAACTGCTTTTT. Translation gives CASSLWAGNEKLLF.

Concerning this clonotype itself: A single base separates this from a much larger clone, so it may be a read error. Likely a read error: the CDR3 ends without its conserved phenylalanine or tryptophan. This chain joins TRBV3-1 and TRBJ2-5; TRBD2 matches at 11 bases. This CDR3 contains 19 residues. Germline CDR1 LGHDT, CDR2 YNNKEL (reference sequence). The trim removed 1 base at V and 4 bases at J, leaving 14 bases unmatched. The CDR3, as DNA: TGTGCCAGCAGCCAAGGCCCTGGGGGGACTAGCGGAGGAGGAGAGACCCAGTACCTC. Amino acids: CASSQGPGGTSGGGETQYL.

Worth noting for this clonotype: This clone may be a read error of a much larger clone one base away. This rearrangement joins TRBV7-9 to TRBJ1-3; D ambiguous. Per the germline V gene, CDR1 is SEHNR and CDR2 is FQNEAQ (reference sequence). CDR3 length equals 15 residues. The CDR3 region is CACSPPSESGNTIYF. The CDR3 DNA sequence: TGTGCCTGCAGCCCCCCGTCGGAGAGTGGGAACACCATATATTTT.

Notes on this clonotype: A much larger clone differs by one base, so this may be a read error. The CDR3 ends on some other residue instead of the conserved phenylalanine or tryptophan, so this is likely a read error. The J gene is TRBJ2-7, the V gene TRBV29-1, with 14 bases identical to TRBD2. Germline CDR1 and CDR2: SQVTM and ANQGSEA. Trimming at V came to 4 bases and at J to 6 bases, leaving 8 bases not matched to a gene. CDR3 length: 15 amino acids. DNA of the CDR3: TGCAGCGTTGGAGATGGGACTAGCGGGAGTTTCGAGCAGTACCTC. This gives the protein CSVGDGTSGSFEQYL.

This clonotype was observed at least ten times. V is TRBV7-9 and J is TRBJ1-2; no definite D call. Germline V gives CDR1 SEHNR, CDR2 FQNEAQ (reference sequence). The CDR3 covers 12 residues. Trimming shortened V by 5 bases and J by 1 base, and 5 bases separated the two germline ends. Here the CDR3 DNA reads TGTGCCAGCAGCCCTAATAACTATGGCTACACCTTC. The encoded protein is CASSPNNYGYTF.

Details on this clonotype: With a much larger clone just one base away, this may be a read error. The chain links TRBV7-9 to TRBJ2-1; D could derive from TRBD1 or TRBD2 (5 bases each). V was clipped by 5 bases and J by 9 bases, with 20 bases between them. The CDR3 loop spans 15 amino acids. Germline values: CDR1 SEHNR, CDR2 FQNEAQ (reference sequence). The chain's CDR3 is CASSVGLRERGEQFF. For the CDR3, the DNA is TGTGCCAGCAGCGTAGGTTTGAGGGAGAGGGGTGAGCAGTTCTTC.

Regarding this clonotype: It may be a read error: a sequence one base away is much more abundant. The chain uses TRBV7-6 and TRBJ2-3, with TRBD1 matching 8 bases. CDR1 and CDR2 (germline): SGHVS, FNYEAQ. The CDR3 contains 15 residues. J gave up 4 bases and V 8 bases, and 11 bases lay outside the gene matches. The CDR3 region has the DNA TGTGCCAGCGGCTCTGGACAGGGTTACCCAGATACGCAGTATTTT. This translates into CASGSGQGYPDTQYF.

A word on this clonotype: A single base separates this from a much larger clone, so it may be a read error. This rearrangement joins TRBV2 to TRBJ2-5; D not certain. CDR3 length: 12 residues. Germline lookup yields CDR1 SNHLY and CDR2 FYNNEI. CDR3 bases: TGTGCCAGCAGAACAGAGCAAGAGACCCGGTACTTC. Encoded protein: CASRTEQETRYF.

The chain has TRBV27 and TRBJ1-5; possible D gene TRBD1, 6 bases. The CDR3 contains 15 residues. Germline CDR1 is MNHEY and CDR2 is SMNVEV (reference sequence). The V and J ends lost 3 bases and 0 bases respectively, with 9 bases between them. Written as DNA, the CDR3 is TGTGCCAGCAGTTTGGGGGGCAATAGCAATCAGCCCCAGCATTTT. Its translation is CASSLGGNSNQPQHF.

This clonotype was seen at least ten times. This chain links TRBV29-1 with TRBJ2-5; the match to TRBD2 covers 7 bases. Per germline, CDR1 SQVTM and CDR2 ANQGSEA. The V and J ends lost 2 bases and 0 bases, in that order; junction bases with no gene match: 9. The CDR3 sequence is 16 residues long. The chain's CDR3 is CSVELLGREYQETQYF. The DNA of the CDR3 is TGCAGCGTTGAACTCTTGGGGAGGGAGTACCAAGAGACCCAGTACTTC.

This clonotype was observed at least ten times. The chain couples TRBV30 to TRBJ2-7; D uncertain. The CDR3 spans 12 residues. V lost 0 bases to trimming and J lost 2 bases, with 5 bases between them. Germline CDR1 reads GTSNPN; CDR2 reads SVGIG (reference sequence). CDR3 nucleotides: TGTGCCTGGAGTGTACTCGCCTACGAGCAGTACTTC. Translating gives CAWSVLAYEQYF.

As regards this clonotype: A much larger clonotype is one base distant, so this may be a read error. The chain has TRBV10-3 and TRBJ2-3; 9 bases fit TRBD2. Germline values: CDR1 ENHRY, CDR2 SYGVKD. V was pared by 6 bases and J by 0 bases, with 25 bases of the junction left unmatched. There are 22 residues in the CDR3. CDR3 amino acids: CAIRGPPTSGGGIHPSTDTQYF. The CDR3 DNA reads as TGTGCCATCAGAGGGCCCCCGACTAGCGGAGGGGGGATACATCCTAGCACAGATACGCAGTATTTT.

This clonotype has ten or more counts. This chain connects TRBV20-1 to TRBJ2-2, with 11 positions matching TRBD1. J lost 4 bases, V lost 5 bases, and 9 bases had no gene match. Germline lookup yields CDR1 DFQATT and CDR2 SNEGSKA (reference sequence). The CDR3 length is 16 residues. CDR3 region: CSAERGQGARTGELFF. CDR3 nucleotide sequence: TGCAGTGCTGAACGAGGACAGGGGGCTCGCACCGGGGAGCTGTTTTTT.

In its sample, this clonotype was seen many times. This sequence joins TRBV19 and TRBJ2-1; TRBD2 might be the D (6 bases). The V end lost 5 bases, the J end lost 5 bases, and 16 bases lay between the germline ends. The CDR3 totals 15 residues. Germline CDR1 and CDR2: LNHDA and SQIVND (reference sequence). For the CDR3, the DNA is TGTGCCAGTAGTCCGACGGGACTGCCAAACAATGAGCAGTTCTTC. Protein sequence: CASSPTGLPNNEQFF.

This clonotype appeared many times. The chain couples TRBV11-2 to TRBJ2-3; 8 nucleotides match TRBD2. After removal of 2 bases from V and 8 bases from J, the junction contained 9 bases not matched to a gene. CDR1 and CDR2 (germline): SGHAT, FQNNGV. The CDR3 spans 15 residues. The CDR3 DNA follows: TGTGCCAGCAGCTTAAGGCGAGCGGGAGTTCCTACGCAGTATTTT. This gives the protein CASSLRRAGVPTQYF.